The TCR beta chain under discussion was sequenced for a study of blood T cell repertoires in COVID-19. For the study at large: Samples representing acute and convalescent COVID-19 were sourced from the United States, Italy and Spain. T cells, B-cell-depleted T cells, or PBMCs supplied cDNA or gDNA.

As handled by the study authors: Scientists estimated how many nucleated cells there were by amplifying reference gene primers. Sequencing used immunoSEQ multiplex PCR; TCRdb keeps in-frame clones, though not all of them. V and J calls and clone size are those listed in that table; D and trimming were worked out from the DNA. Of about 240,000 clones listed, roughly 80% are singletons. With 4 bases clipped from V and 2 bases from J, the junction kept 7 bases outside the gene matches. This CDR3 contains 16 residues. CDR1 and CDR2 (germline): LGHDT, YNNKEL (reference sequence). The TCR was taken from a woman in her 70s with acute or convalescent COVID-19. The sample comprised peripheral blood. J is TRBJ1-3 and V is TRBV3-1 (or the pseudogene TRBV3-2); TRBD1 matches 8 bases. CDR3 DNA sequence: TGTGCCAGCAGCCGGGACCTCAGGGGGCCTGGAAACACCATATATTTT. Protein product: CASSRDLRGPGNTIYF.